This entry features one TCR beta chain sequence. The antigen is undetermined. The isolated RNA, all of it, was reverse transcribed, so expressed TCRB transcripts were what got sequenced. Clones were sequenced by immunoSEQ multiplex PCR, and TCRdb holds only the in-frame ones, with some missing. The table has some 15,000 clones, just over 70% seen once. This entry is derived from a study of beta chain features in type 1 diabetes. The wider study: What patients shared with healthy donors was a similar profile of age, gender and cell yields.

This CDR3 comprises 15 residues. V dropped 3 bases and J dropped 7 bases, with 15 bases sitting between them. Looked up from germline, CDR1 is SGHAT and CDR2 is FQNNGV. General study findings and limits: The similarity of naive, central memory and Treg TCRB repertoires appeared greater among patients than among healthy donors. Type 1 diabetes patients showed a moderate but significant shortening of TCRB CDR3s in all four CD4+ subsets. The question left open here concerned HLA type influencing TCRB rearrangement.

The origin of this receptor is a man aged 30-40 years with type 1 diabetes. The sequencing sample was made of stem cell memory CD4+ T cells from blood. The J gene is TRBJ2-2, the V gene TRBV11-2, with D hard to call. CDR3 DNA sequence: TGTGCCAGCAGCTTCTCTCTAATAAGAATCGGGGAGCTGTTTTTT. This translates into CASSFSLIRIGELFF.